This TCR beta chain was identified in a study of a mutant IDH1 vaccine in newly diagnosed glioma. Overall study context: Week 35 was assigned to visit V12, and week 47 was assigned to visit V13.

Libraries were prepared by immunoSEQ multiplex PCR; TCRdb keeps only in-frame clonotypes and omits some of them. The sample consists of about 50,000 clones, around 84% of them appearing once. Time point given: week 47, end of study. The investigators gave 300 ug of mutant IDH1 20-mer peptide in each vaccine dose, together with topical imiquimod. Note on this clone: The antigen is not known.

CDR3 length: 14 residues. The V end lost 1 base, the J end lost 0 bases, and 6 bases lay between the germline ends. The V gene's germline CDR1 is SGHVS and CDR2 FNYEAQ. This specimen consisted of PBMCs, obtained from a glioma patient whose treatment included an IDH1 peptide vaccine. The J gene is TRBJ1-1, the V gene TRBV7-6; D is unresolved. This TCR was sampled from a woman aged 25-40 years with glioma. Some clones in this sample may be carry-over from other donors' samples. The CDR3 sequence: CASSLGKLNTEAFF. CDR3 sequence (DNA): TGTGCCAGCAGCTTAGGAAAGCTGAACACTGAAGCTTTCTTT.